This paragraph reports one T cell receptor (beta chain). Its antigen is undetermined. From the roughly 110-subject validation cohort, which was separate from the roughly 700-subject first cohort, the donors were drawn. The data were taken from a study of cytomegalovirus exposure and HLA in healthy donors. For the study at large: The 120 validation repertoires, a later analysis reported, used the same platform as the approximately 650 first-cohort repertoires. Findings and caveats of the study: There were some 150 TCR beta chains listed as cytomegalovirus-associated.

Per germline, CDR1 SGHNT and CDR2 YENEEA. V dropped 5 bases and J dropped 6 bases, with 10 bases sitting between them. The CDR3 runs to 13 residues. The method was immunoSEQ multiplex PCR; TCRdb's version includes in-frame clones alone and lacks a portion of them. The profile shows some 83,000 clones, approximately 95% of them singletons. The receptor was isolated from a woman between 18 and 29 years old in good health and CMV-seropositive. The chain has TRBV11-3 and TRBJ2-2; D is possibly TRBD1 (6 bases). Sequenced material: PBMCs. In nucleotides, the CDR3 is TGTGCCAGCAGCATACAGGGTCCCGGGGAGCTGTTTTTT. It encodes CASSIQGPGELFF.